This is a list of T cell receptor beta chains from one sample in a study of human thymus T cells. Measured with immunoSEQ multiplex PCR; TCRdb has only the in-frame clones, and not every one. Among tens of thousands of clones listed, 96% were seen once. Sequencing was performed on thymus tissue. Every receptor here comes from a boy in the first two years of life with a congenital heart defect but otherwise immunologically healthy. The CDR3 runs from the conserved cysteine through the conserved F or W. A D gene is named only where the DNA matches it firmly. The listing skips clone size in some rows; elsewhere it reads once, few, many or a size class.

TRBV18	TRBD1	NA	TRBJ1-4	TGTGCCAGCTCACCCCACGGGACAGTCGCAACTAATGAAAAACTGTTTTTT	CASSPHGTVATNEKLFF
TRBV5-6	NA	NA	TRBJ2-1	TGTGCCAGCAGTTTTAGAATTCGTCATGAGCAGTTCTTC	CASSFRIRHEQFF
TRBV28	TRBD2	NA	TRBJ2-1	TGTGCCAGCAGGATCTCGACTAGCCGACGACACAATGAGCAGTTCTTC	CASRISTSRRHNEQFF
TRBV27	TRBD2	NA	TRBJ2-1	TGTGCCAGCAGTTTATACCGGGGACTAGCGGGACATGAGCAGTTCTTC	CASSLYRGLAGHEQFF
TRBV28	NA	NA	TRBJ1-4	TGTGCCAGCAGTCCGGCCTCAGTCCTACTCGGGGAAAAACTGTTTTTT	CASSPASVLLGEKLFF
TRBV5-6	NA	NA	TRBJ2-3	TGTGCCAGCAGCTTGGAACGGCGCAGGAGACAATTCACAGATACGCAGTATTTT	CASSLERRRRQFTDTQYF
TRBV6-1	NA	NA	TRBJ2-5	TGTGCCAGCAGTGAAGGGAAGGGGTGGGGGCACCAAGAGACCCAGTACTTC	CASSEGKGWGHQETQYF
TRBV2	TRBD1	NA	TRBJ2-4	TGTGCCAGCTTCCTCCGGGACAGGGACATTCAGTACTTC	CASFLRDRDIQYF
TRBV4-2	NA	NA	TRBJ1-2	TGTGCCAGCAGCCAAGAGGGAGGGGCAAGTACTAATAACTATGGCTACACCTTC	CASSQEGGASTNNYGYTF
TRBV10-2	NA	NA	TRBJ1-1	TGCGCCAGCGTGGGGCCAGGGTATCCCCCTATGAACACTGAAGCTTTCTTT	CASVGPGYPPMNTEAFF
TRBV19	NA	NA	TRBJ2-2	TGTGCCAGTGCGGACGGGAGTCCCGGGGAGCTGTTTTTT	CASADGSPGELFF
TRBV4-2	TRBD1	NA	TRBJ2-2	TGTGCCAGCAGCCAAGAAACAGGGGGCGCCGGCGGGGAGCTGTTTTTT	CASSQETGGAGGELFF
TRBV27	NA	NA	TRBJ1-6	TGTGCCAGCAAATCTCATGAGGTTCATAGAGGCGATTCACCCCTCCACTTT	CASKSHEVHRGDSPLHF
TRBV7-8	TRBD2	NA	TRBJ2-5	TGTGCCAGCAGCCACGGGAGGGTAGCGGGGGCCAAAGAGACCCAGTACTTC	CASSHGRVAGAKETQYF
TRBV19	NA	few	TRBJ2-7	TGTGCCAGTAGTCCCCAGGGGGGGCCCTACGAGCAGTACTTC	CASSPQGGPYEQYF
TRBV6-8	NA	NA	TRBJ2-2	TGTGCCAGCACCGGGGAGCTGTTTTTT	CASTGELFF
TRBV19	NA	once	TRBJ2-1	TGTGCCAGTAGTACCCCGGAGGGCCCTTACAATGAGCAGTTCTTC	CASSTPEGPYNEQFF
TRBV10-2	TRBD1	NA	TRBJ1-5	TGCGCCAGCAGTGATCGAGGACAGGGGGTCCAGCCCCAGCATTTT	CASSDRGQGVQPQHF
TRBV21-1	NA	once	TRBJ2-4	TGTGCCAGCGGGCCGCCAGGGAACATTCAGTACTTC	CASGPPGNIQYF
TRBV5-4	TRBD2	NA	TRBJ2-7	TGTGCCAGCAGCTCAAGTAGCGGGCGCTACGAGCAGTACTTC	CASSSSSGRYEQYF
TRBV7-2	NA	NA	TRBJ2-2	TGTGCCAGCAGCTTAGCCCCCTGGGGACGGCTGAACACCGGGGAGCTGTTTTTT	CASSLAPWGRLNTGELFF
TRBV7-6	TRBD2	NA	TRBJ2-7	TGTGCCAGCAGCTTAGGCGGGCTAGCGGGGGTAACGTACGAGCAGTACTTC	CASSLGGLAGVTYEQYF
TRBV6-6	TRBD1	NA	TRBJ2-3	TGTGCCAGCAGTTACGCGACGCAGGACAGGGTCGGTACGCAGTATTTT	CASSYATQDRVGTQYF
TRBV6-1	NA	NA	TRBJ1-6	TGTGCCAGCAGTGAAACAGAAGACTATAATTCACCCCTCCACTTT	CASSETEDYNSPLHF
TRBV6-5	NA	NA	TRBJ1-1	TGTGCCAGCAGTGATGGACACTTAAACACTGAAGCTTTCTTT	CASSDGHLNTEAFF
TRBV18	TRBD1	NA	TRBJ2-7	TGTGCCAGCTCACCACCGCATCGACAGGGGGCGCACGACGAGCAGTACTTC	CASSPPHRQGAHDEQYF
TRBV7-2	NA	NA	TRBJ1-1	TGTGCCAGCAGCCGGGGCCTCACCGGGGGGGCTTTCTTT	CASSRGLTGGAFF
TRBV6-1	NA	NA	TRBJ2-7	TGTGCCAGCAGTAGGGGGCGGGAGGTCTCAGGCGAGCAGTACTTC	CASSRGREVSGEQYF
TRBV5-4	NA	NA	TRBJ2-7	TGTGCCAGCAGCCTGGGCGGGACAGATTCCTACGAGCAGTACTTC	CASSLGGTDSYEQYF
TRBV7-3	TRBD2	NA	TRBJ2-2	TGTGCCAGCAGCACCCGGGGGGGCGCGAACACCGGGGAGCTGTTTTTT	CASSTRGGANTGELFF
TRBV4-3	TRBD2	NA	TRBJ2-1	TGCGCCAGCAGCCAAGCCGGGACTAGCGGGGGGGCCCTCCTTAACGATGAGCAGTTCTTC	CASSQAGTSGGALLNDEQFF
TRBV7-2	NA	NA	TRBJ1-6	TGTGCCAGCAGCTTGGGGAGGAGCTCCTATAATTCACCCCTCCACTTT	CASSLGRSSYNSPLHF
TRBV5-6	NA	once	TRBJ1-4	TGTGCCAGCAGCTTGCACACCTTCCAGGCAACTAATGAAAAACTGTTTTTT	CASSLHTFQATNEKLFF
TRBV28	TRBD2	once	TRBJ2-4	TGTGCCAGCAGTCTAAGCGGGAGCGGGTACGCTTTAGCCAAAAACATTCAGTACTTC	CASSLSGSGYALAKNIQYF
TRBV27	NA	NA	TRBJ2-1	TGTGCCAGCAGGGGAGATGAGCGCGTACCTTTCAATGAGCAGTTCTTC	CASRGDERVPFNEQFF
TRBV2	TRBD1	NA	TRBJ1-1	TGTGCCAGCAGTCCCGGGGGCAGGGGGGAGGTCAACACTGAAGCTTTCTTT	CASSPGGRGEVNTEAFF
TRBV19	NA	NA	TRBJ2-3	TGTGCCAGTAGTATTGGGCTACTTAATACGCAGTATTTT	CASSIGLLNTQYF
TRBV7-9	NA	NA	TRBJ2-7	TGTGCCACCTCAGCCCATGGCGGGTCCTACGAGCAGTACTTC	CATSAHGGSYEQYF
TRBV5-1	NA	NA	TRBJ1-1	TGCGCCAGCAGCCCCCTTGGGAGCGATCAAGCTTTCTTT	CASSPLGSDQAFF
TRBV27	TRBD1	NA	TRBJ1-3	TGTGCCAGCAGGCAAGGACAGGGGAGAAACACCATATATTTT	CASRQGQGRNTIYF
TRBV10-1	NA	NA	TRBJ2-5	TGCGCCAGCAGTGAGTCGCGGAATGGAGAGACCCAGTACTTC	CASSESRNGETQYF
TRBV10-3	NA	NA	TRBJ2-3	TGTGCCATCAGTTCCAGGGGATCGGGCACAGATACGCAGTATTTT	CAISSRGSGTDTQYF
TRBV1	NA	NA	TRBJ2-7	TGCACCAGCAGTCTCGCGGCGGGAGGGCCTCGGGGATACGAGCAGTACTTC	CTSSLAAGGPRGYEQYF
TRBV10-3	TRBD2	NA	TRBJ2-1	TGTGCCATCAGGGGGGGGGAGCGGAGCGACAATGAGCAGTTCTTC	CAIRGGERSDNEQFF
TRBV4-3	NA	once	TRBJ1-1	TGCGCCAGCAGGCGGAATGAGGTGAACACTGAAGCTTTCTTT	CASRRNEVNTEAFF
TRBV5-1	TRBD2	NA	TRBJ2-3	TGCGCCAGCACCCCCTTAGCGGGGGGGCCAGATACGCAGTATTTT	CASTPLAGGPDTQYF
TRBV9	NA	NA	TRBJ2-7	TGTGCCAGCAGCGACGACTCAGACGAGCAGTACTTC	CASSDDSDEQYF
TRBV11-3	NA	NA	TRBJ2-7	TGTGCCAGCAGCCCTGACAAATCCTACGAGCAGTACTTC	CASSPDKSYEQYF
TRBV2	NA	NA	TRBJ1-2	TGTGCCGGGACCCGGGGGGAACTATTCTACACCTTC	CAGTRGELFYTF
TRBV6-5	NA	NA	TRBJ2-7	TGTGCCAGCAGTTACGGGGCAGGGTGCGAGCAGTACTTC	CASSYGAGCEQYF